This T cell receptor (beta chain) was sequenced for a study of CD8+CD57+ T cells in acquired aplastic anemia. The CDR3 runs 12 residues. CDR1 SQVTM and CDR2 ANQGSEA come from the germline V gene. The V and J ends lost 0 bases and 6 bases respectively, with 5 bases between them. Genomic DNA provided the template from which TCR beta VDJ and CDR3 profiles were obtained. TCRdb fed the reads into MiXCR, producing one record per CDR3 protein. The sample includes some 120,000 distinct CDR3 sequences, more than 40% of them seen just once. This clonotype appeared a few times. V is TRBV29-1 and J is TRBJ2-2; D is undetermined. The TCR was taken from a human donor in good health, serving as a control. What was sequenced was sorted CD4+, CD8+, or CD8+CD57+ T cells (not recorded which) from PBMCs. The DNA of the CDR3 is TGCAGCGTTGAAGAAAACTCCGGGGAGCTGTTTTTT. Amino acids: CSVEENSGELFF.